The rows below give T cell receptor beta chains drawn from one sample of a study of blood T cell repertoires in COVID-19. Repertoires were generated with immunoSEQ multiplex PCR, while TCRdb's copy carries only in-frame clones and drops some. Here the sample spans about 250,000 clones, approximately 90% being singletons. The sample consisted of peripheral blood. These receptors were collected from a man aged 25-45 years with acute or convalescent COVID-19. The CDR3 runs from the conserved cysteine through the conserved F or W. The D gene is left open where the match is weak. Not every row has a clone size; where given, it reads once, few, many or a size class.

TRBJ1-5	NA	TRBV6-4	once	TGTGCCAGCAGTGTTGAGGGTAGCAATCAGCCCCAGCATTTT	CASSVEGSNQPQHF
TRBJ2-7	TRBD1	TRBV28	few	TGTGCCAGCAGTTTCCCCCAAACCGGGACAGGGGCGAACGAGCAGTACTTC	CASSFPQTGTGANEQYF
TRBJ1-6	NA	TRBV6-1	NA	TGTGCCAGCAGTGAATACAGGGATTCACCCCTCCACTTT	CASSEYRDSPLHF
TRBJ1-3	TRBD1	TRBV19	NA	TGTGCCAGTAGTAGCCGGACAGGGGCCGGAAACACCATATATTTT	CASSSRTGAGNTIYF
TRBJ2-7	NA	TRBV18	once	TGTGCCAGCTCACCACCCAACGCTGCTCGGGACTCCTACGAGCAGTACTTC	CASSPPNAARDSYEQYF
TRBJ1-3	NA	TRBV7-2	few	TGTGCCAGCAGCTCCTACTCTGGAAACACCATATATTTT	CASSSYSGNTIYF
TRBJ1-5	TRBD1	TRBV5-5	NA	TGTGCCAGCAGCTTAAGGGCCGCCGGGACAGATAATCAGCCCCAGCATTTT	CASSLRAAGTDNQPQHF
TRBJ1-2	NA	TRBV7-9	NA	TGTGCCAGCAGCACAAAGGGCCAACGGGAGGGGCATGGCTACACCTTC	CASSTKGQREGHGYTF
TRBJ2-7	TRBD2	TRBV5-3	NA	TGTGCCAGAAGCTGCAGAATAGCGGGACTAGCGGTCTCCTACGAGCAGTACTTC	CARSCRIAGLAVSYEQYF
TRBJ1-3	NA	TRBV28	NA	TGTGCCAGCAGGAGAGCAGGGTCTGGAAACACCATATATTTT	CASRRAGSGNTIYF
TRBJ1-2	NA	TRBV5-5	few	TGTGCCAGCAGCGCGGGGCGCGGTGGCTACACCTTC	CASSAGRGGYTF
TRBJ1-5	TRBD1	TRBV2	NA	TGTGCCAGCACCGACACAGGGGGAGGACAGCCCCAGCATTTT	CASTDTGGGQPQHF
TRBJ1-2	TRBD1	TRBV5-5	NA	TGTGCCAGCAGCTCGGGACAGAACTATGGCTACACCTTC	CASSSGQNYGYTF
TRBJ2-3	NA	TRBV6-6	NA	TGTGCCAGCAGTTACGGTTGGGTGACTGGCACAGATACGCAGTATTTT	CASSYGWVTGTDTQYF
TRBJ2-1	TRBD1	TRBV25-1	NA	TGTGCCAGCAGTTCATCCGGGACAGGTACCTACAATGAGCAGTTCTTC	CASSSSGTGTYNEQFF
TRBJ2-3	NA	TRBV29-1	NA	TGCAGCGTTGATGCACTAGGTGCAGATACGCAGTATTTT	CSVDALGADTQYF
TRBJ2-5	NA	TRBV29-1	NA	TGCAGAGCGACCGGGACTGGTAGAGGGACCCAGTACTTC	CRATGTGRGTQYF
TRBJ2-2	NA	TRBV2	NA	TGTGCCAGCAGTGATCGGACCGGGGAGCTGTTTTTT	CASSDRTGELFF
TRBJ2-1	NA	TRBV11-3	once	TGTGCCAGCAGCTTAGCGGGGTCCTACAATGAGCAGTTCTTC	CASSLAGSYNEQFF
TRBJ1-5	NA	TRBV5-5	NA	TGTGCCAGCAGCGCAAAGGGGTACAATCAGCCCCAGCATTTT	CASSAKGYNQPQHF
TRBJ1-2	NA	TRBV2	NA	TGTGCCAGCAGTGGACAGGCGGCGGTTGGCTACACCTTC	CASSGQAAVGYTF
TRBJ1-1	NA	TRBV7-9	NA	TGTGCCAGCAGCTTACTGGCGGACACTGAAGCTTTCTTT	CASSLLADTEAFF
TRBJ1-2	NA	TRBV29-1	NA	TGCAGCGTTGGAAGGGGGGGGTTTGGCTACACCTTC	CSVGRGGFGYTF
TRBJ1-2	NA	TRBV28	NA	TGTGCCAGCAGCTTGCGGCGGGGGGCTTATGGCTACACCTTC	CASSLRRGAYGYTF
TRBJ2-1	TRBD1	TRBV11-2	NA	TGTGCCAGCAGCTTAGGGGGGCAGGGGGACTACAATGAGCAGTTCTTC	CASSLGGQGDYNEQFF
TRBJ2-6	NA	TRBV28	NA	TGTGCCAGCAGTTTCGGTCCTGGGGCCAACGTCCTGACTTTC	CASSFGPGANVLTF
TRBJ1-6	TRBD1	TRBV7-8	NA	TGTGCCAGCAGCGCCGACAGGGGCAATTCACCCCTCCACTTT	CASSADRGNSPLHF